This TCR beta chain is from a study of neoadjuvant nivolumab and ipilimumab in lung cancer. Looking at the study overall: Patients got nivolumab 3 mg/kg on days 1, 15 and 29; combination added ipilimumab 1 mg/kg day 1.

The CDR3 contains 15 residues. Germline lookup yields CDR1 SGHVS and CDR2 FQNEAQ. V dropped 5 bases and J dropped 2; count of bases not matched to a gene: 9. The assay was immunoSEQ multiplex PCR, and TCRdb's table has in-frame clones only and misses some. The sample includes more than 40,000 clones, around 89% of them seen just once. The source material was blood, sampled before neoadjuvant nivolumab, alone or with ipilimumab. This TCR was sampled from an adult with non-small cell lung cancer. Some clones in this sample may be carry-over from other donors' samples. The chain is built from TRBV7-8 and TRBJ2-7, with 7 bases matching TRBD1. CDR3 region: CASSNRDSSAYEQYF. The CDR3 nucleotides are TGTGCCAGCAGCAATAGGGACAGTTCTGCCTACGAGCAGTACTTC.